These 5 T cell receptor beta chains were sequenced from one sample in a study of T cell repertoires in cytomegalovirus infection. One entry per CDR3 protein results from TCRdb running MiXCR on the reads. The sample has 100,000 to 150,000 distinct CDR3 sequences; less than 9.5% are singletons. The sample was PBMCs. These receptors were taken from a human donor in good health (CMV status not recorded). Some clones in this sample may be carry-over from other donors' samples.

This clonotype has a count of ten or more. This chain connects TRBV28 to TRBJ2-7; D possibly corresponds to TRBD2 (6 bases). Germline loops: CDR1 MDHEN, CDR2 SYDVKM. This CDR3 region has 13 residues. V was shortened by 10 bases and J by 3 bases, with 16 bases between the two germline ends. Here the CDR3 DNA reads TGTGCCACACTCGGGGCCGGGGGCTACGAGCAGTACTTC. Amino acids: CATLGAGGYEQYF.

This clonotype was detected only a few times. This chain connects TRBV29-1 to TRBJ1-5; the match to TRBD1 covers 7 bases. The CDR3 runs 14 residues. Germline-derived CDR1 and CDR2 are SQVTM and ANQGSEA. V lost 7 bases and J lost 3; bases outside the gene matches: 9. CDR3 amino acids: CSAETGRNNQPQHF. For the CDR3, the DNA is TGCAGCGCCGAGACAGGGAGGAACAATCAGCCCCAGCATTTT. Variable domain in full (rest from reference TRBV29-1 and TRBJ1-5): SAVISQKPSRDICQRGTSLTIQCQVDSQVTMMFWYRQQPGQSLTLIATANQGSEATYESGFVIDKFPISRPNLTFSTLTVSNMSPEDSSIYLCSAETGRNNQPQHFGDGTRLSIL.

This clonotype has more than one count but fewer than ten. The rearrangement joins TRBV10-3 to TRBJ2-3; D call uncertain. With 3 bases removed from V and 4 bases from J, the gap between germline ends came to 2 bases. This CDR3 spans 11 amino acids. The germline V gene has CDR1 ENHRY and CDR2 SYGVKD. The CDR3 spells CAISDPDTQYF. The CDR3 bases are TGTGCCATCAGTGATCCAGATACGCAGTATTTT.

At least ten counts were recorded for this clonotype. The chain carries TRBV12-3 or TRBV12-4 and TRBJ1-1; no reliable D call. This CDR3 has 11 residues. Trimming pared 10 bases from V and 2 bases from J, leaving 8 bases between. CDR3 in DNA: TGTGCCACCGCCCCCAACACTGAAGCTTTCTTT. Amino acids: CATAPNTEAFF.

The genes are TRBV2 and TRBJ2-3, with D tentatively TRBD2 (5 bases). Per the germline V gene, CDR1 is SNHLY and CDR2 is FYNNEI. CDR3 length equals 16 residues. The germline V and J ends were trimmed by 3 bases and 2 bases, with 15 bases remaining between them. CDR3 sequence (DNA): TGTGCCAGCAGTGAGGAACTACTAGGCCTCACAGATACGCAGTATTTT. This encodes CASSEELLGLTDTQYF.